This T cell receptor beta chain was identified in a study of shared clonotypes between healthy human individuals. The study's findings and limits: It was the non-shared clonotypes that had lower generation probabilities than clonotypes shared by all four donors.

Trimming stripped 6 bases from V and 0 bases from J, with 11 bases between. In germline, CDR1 is ENHRY, CDR2 SYGVKD. The CDR3 is made up of 15 amino acids. This clone has a single count. Its antigen is still unknown. The data were produced by immunoSEQ multiplex PCR, yet TCRdb's version contains in-frame clones alone and is incomplete. The sample comprises around 1,000,000 clones, approximately 80% of which are singletons, and roughly 0.83% rests with the top ten. Sequencing input: memory CD4+ T cells from PBMCs. Stated subset: CD45RA-negative fraction. The clonotype was recovered from a man in his late teens or twenties in good health. Some clones in this sample may be carry-over from other donors' samples. The V gene is TRBV10-3, the J gene TRBJ2-2; D might be TRBD2 (6 bases). DNA of the CDR3: TGTGCCATCAGGGGGGGACTGACGAACACCGGGGAGCTGTTTTTT. Residues: CAIRGGLTNTGELFF.